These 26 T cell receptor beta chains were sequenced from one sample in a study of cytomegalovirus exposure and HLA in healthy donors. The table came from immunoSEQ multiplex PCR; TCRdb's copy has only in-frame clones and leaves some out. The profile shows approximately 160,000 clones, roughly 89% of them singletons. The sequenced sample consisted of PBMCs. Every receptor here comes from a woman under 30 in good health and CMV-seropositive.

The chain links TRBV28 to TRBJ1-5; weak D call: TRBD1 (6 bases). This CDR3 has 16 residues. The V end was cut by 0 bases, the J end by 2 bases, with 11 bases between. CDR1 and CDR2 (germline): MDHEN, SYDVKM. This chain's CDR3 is CASSLWVSGGNQPQHF. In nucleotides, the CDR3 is TGTGCCAGCAGTTTATGGGTCTCAGGGGGCAATCAGCCCCAGCATTTT. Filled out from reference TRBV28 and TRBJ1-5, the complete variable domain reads DVKVTQSSRYLVKRTGEKVFLECVQDMDHENMFWYRQDPGLGLRLIYFSYDVKMKEKGDIPEGYSVSREKKERFSLILESASTNQTSMYLCASSLWVSGGNQPQHFGDGTRLSIL.

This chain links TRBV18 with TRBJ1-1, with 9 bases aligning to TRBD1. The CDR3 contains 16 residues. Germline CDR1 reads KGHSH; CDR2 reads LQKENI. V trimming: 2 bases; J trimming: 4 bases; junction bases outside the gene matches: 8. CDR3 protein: CASSPNPGDRVTEAFF. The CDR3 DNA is TGTGCCAGCTCACCAAACCCCGGGGACAGGGTCACTGAAGCTTTCTTT.

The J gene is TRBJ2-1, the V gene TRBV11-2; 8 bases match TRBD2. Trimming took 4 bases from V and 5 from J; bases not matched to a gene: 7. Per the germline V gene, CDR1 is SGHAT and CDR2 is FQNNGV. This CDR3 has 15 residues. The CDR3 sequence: CASSSYGGAHNEQFF. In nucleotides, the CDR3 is TGTGCCAGCAGCTCATACGGGGGGGCCCACAATGAGCAGTTCTTC. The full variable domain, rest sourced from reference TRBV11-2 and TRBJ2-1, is EAGVAQSPRYKIIEKRQSVAFWCNPISGHATLYWYQQILGQGPKLLIQFQNNGVVDDSQLPKDRFSAERLKGVDSTLKIQPAKLEDSAVYLCASSSYGGAHNEQFFGPGTRLTVL.

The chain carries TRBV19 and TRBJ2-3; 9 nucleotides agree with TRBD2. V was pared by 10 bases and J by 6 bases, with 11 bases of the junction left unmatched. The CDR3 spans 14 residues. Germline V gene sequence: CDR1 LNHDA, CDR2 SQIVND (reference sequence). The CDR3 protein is CATTTSGSSDTQYF. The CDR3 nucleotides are TGTGCCACTACGACTAGCGGATCAAGCGATACGCAGTATTTT.

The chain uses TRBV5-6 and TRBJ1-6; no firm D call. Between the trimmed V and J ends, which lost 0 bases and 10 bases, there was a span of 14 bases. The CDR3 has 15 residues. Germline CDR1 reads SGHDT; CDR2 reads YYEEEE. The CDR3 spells CASSLGTGLDSPLHF. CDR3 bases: TGTGCCAGCAGCTTGGGAACGGGGTTGGACTCACCCCTCCACTTT.

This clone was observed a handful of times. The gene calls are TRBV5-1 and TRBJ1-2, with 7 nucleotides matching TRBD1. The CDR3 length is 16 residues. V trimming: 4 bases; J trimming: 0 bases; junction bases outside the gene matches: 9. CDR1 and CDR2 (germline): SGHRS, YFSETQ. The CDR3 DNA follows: TGCGCCAGCAGCCCTGGACAGGCAGGGTCTAACTATGGCTACACCTTC. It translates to CASSPGQAGSNYGYTF.

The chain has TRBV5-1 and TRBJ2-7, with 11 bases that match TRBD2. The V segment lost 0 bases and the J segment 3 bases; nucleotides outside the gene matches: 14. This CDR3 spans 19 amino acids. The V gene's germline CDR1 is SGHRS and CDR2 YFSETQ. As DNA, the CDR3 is TGCGCCAGCAGCTTGGCCCCCCCGGGGGTAGCGGGAGGGAACTACGAGCAGTACTTC. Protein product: CASSLAPPGVAGGNYEQYF.

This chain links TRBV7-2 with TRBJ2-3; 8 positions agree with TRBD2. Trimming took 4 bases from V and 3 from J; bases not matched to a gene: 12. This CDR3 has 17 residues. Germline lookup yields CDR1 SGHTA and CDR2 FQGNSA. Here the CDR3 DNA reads TGTGCCAGCAGCTCCTCCGCGGGAGGCCCCGTAACAGATACGCAGTATTTT. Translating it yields CASSSSAGGPVTDTQYF.

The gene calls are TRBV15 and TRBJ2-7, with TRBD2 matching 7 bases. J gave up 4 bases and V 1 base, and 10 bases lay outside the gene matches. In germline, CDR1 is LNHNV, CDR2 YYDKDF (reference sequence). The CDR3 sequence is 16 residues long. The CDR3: CATSRVSTSARYEQYF. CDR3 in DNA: TGTGCCACCAGCAGAGTTTCTACTAGCGCGAGGTACGAGCAGTACTTC. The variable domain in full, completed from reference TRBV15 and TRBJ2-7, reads DAMVIQNPRYQVTQFGKPVTLSCSQTLNHNVMYWYQQKSSQAPKLLFHYYDKDFNNEADTPDNFQSRRPNTSFCFLDIRSPGLGDTAMYLCATSRVSTSARYEQYFGPGTRLTVT.

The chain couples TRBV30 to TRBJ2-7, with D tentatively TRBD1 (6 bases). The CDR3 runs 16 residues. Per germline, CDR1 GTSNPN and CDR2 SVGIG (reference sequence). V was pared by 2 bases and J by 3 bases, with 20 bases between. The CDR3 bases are TGTGCCTGGAGTACTTGGGGACAACGATCCTTCTACGAGCAGTACTTC. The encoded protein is CAWSTWGQRSFYEQYF.

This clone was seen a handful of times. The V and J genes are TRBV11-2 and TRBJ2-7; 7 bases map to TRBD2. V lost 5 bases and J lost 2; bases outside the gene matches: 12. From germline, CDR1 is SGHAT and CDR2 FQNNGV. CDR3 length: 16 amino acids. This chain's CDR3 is CASSPYGGSSAYEQYF. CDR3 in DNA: TGTGCCAGCAGCCCTTACGGCGGGAGCTCCGCCTACGAGCAGTACTTC. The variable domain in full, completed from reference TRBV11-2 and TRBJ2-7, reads EAGVAQSPRYKIIEKRQSVAFWCNPISGHATLYWYQQILGQGPKLLIQFQNNGVVDDSQLPKDRFSAERLKGVDSTLKIQPAKLEDSAVYLCASSPYGGSSAYEQYFGPGTRLTVT.

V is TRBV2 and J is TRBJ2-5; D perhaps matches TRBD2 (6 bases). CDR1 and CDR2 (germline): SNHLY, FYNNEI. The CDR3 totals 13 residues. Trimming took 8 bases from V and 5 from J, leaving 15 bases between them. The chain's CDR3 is CASAGREGETQYF. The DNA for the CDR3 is TGTGCCAGCGCGGGACGCGAGGGCGAGACCCAGTACTTC.

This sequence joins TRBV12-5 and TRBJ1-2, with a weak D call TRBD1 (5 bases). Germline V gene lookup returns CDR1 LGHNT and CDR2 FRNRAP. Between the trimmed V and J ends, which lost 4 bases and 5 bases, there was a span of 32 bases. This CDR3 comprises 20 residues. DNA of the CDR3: TGTGCTAGTGGTTGCTTGCCGGGGCCGCCGGGCTGCGGGGCAGTTTATGGCTACACCTTC. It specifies CASGCLPGPPGCGAVYGYTF.

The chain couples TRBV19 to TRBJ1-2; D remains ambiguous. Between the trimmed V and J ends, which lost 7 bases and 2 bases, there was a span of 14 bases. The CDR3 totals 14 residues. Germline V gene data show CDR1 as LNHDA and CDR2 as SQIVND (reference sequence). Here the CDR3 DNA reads TGTGCCAGTATGGATATACGGGTCAACTATGGCTACACCTTC. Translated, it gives CASMDIRVNYGYTF.

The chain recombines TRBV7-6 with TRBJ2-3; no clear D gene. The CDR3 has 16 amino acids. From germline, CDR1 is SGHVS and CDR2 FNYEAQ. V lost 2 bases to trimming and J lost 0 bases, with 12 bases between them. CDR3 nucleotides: TGTGCCAGCAGCTTACTTGCGGTGACTAGCACAGATACGCAGTATTTT. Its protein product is CASSLLAVTSTDTQYF.

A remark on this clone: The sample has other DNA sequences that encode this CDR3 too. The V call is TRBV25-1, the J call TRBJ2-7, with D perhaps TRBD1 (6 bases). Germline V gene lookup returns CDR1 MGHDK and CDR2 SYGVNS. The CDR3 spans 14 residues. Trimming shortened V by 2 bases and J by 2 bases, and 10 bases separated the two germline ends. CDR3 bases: TGTGCCAGCAGTGAACCAGGGGAAGCCTACGAGCAGTACTTC. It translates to CASSEPGEAYEQYF.

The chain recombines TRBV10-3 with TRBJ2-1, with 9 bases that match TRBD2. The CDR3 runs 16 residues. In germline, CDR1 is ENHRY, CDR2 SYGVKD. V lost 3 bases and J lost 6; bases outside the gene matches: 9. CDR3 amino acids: CAISDGSGGKGNEQFF. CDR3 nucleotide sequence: TGTGCCATCAGTGATGGTAGCGGGGGCAAAGGCAATGAGCAGTTCTTC.

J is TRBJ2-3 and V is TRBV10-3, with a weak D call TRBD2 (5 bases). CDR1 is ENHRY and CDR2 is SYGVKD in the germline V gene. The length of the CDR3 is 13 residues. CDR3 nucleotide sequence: TGTGATGCTGGGCGGGCCGGCCCAGATACGCAGTATTTT. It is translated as CDAGRAGPDTQYF.

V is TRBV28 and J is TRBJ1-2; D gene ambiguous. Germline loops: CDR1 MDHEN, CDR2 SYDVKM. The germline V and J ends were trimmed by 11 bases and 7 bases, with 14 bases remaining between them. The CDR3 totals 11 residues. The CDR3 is CAAGGRSGYTF. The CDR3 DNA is TGTGCCGCCGGAGGGCGGTCTGGCTACACCTTC.

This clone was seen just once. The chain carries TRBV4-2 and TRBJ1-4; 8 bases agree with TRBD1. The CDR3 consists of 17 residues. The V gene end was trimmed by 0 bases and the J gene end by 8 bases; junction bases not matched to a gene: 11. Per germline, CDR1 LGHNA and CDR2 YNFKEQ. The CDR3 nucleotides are TGTGCCAGCAGCCAAGATCGTTCGGGCAGGGGGCGCGAAAAACTGTTTTTT. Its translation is CASSQDRSGRGREKLFF.

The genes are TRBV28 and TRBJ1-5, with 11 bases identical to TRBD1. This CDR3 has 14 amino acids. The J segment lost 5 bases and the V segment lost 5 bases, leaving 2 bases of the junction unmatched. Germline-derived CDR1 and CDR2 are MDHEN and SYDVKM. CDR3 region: CASSKGQGDQPQHF. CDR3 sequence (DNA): TGTGCCAGCAGTAAGGGACAGGGGGATCAGCCCCAGCATTTT.

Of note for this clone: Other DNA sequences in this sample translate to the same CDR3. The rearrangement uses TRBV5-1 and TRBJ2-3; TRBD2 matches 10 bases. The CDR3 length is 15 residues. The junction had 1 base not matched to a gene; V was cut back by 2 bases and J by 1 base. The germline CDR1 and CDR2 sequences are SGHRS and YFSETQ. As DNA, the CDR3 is TGCGCCAGCAGCTTAGCGGGAGGGGGCACAGATACGCAGTATTTT. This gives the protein CASSLAGGGTDTQYF.

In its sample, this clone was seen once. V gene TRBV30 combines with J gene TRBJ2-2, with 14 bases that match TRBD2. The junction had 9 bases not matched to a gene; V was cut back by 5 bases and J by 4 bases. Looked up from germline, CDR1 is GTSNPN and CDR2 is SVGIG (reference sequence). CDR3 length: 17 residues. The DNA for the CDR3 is TGTGCCTGGGGAGCGGGACTAGCGGGGGATACCACCGGGGAGCTGTTTTTT. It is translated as CAWGAGLAGDTTGELFF. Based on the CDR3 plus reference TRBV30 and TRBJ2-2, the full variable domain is SQTIHQWPATLVQPVGSPLSLECTVEGTSNPNLYWYRQAAGRGLQLLFYSVGIGQISSEVPQNLSASRPQDRQFILSSKKLLLSDSGFYLCAWGAGLAGDTTGELFFGEGSRLTVL.

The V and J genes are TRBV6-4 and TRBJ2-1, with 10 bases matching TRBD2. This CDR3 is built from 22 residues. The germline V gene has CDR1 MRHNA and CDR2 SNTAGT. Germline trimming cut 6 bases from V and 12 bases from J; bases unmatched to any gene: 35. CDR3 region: CASRDESSRDRRIAGGLGLQFF. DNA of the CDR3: TGTGCCAGCAGAGACGAATCGAGCCGGGACAGGAGAATAGCGGGAGGTTTAGGGCTGCAGTTCTTC.

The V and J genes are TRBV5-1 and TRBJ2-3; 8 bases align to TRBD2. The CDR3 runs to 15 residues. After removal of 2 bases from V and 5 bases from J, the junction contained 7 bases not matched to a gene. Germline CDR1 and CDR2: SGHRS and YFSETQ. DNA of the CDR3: TGCGCCAGCAGCTTTGGCGGGGGGATCGGAGATACGCAGTATTTT. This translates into CASSFGGGIGDTQYF.

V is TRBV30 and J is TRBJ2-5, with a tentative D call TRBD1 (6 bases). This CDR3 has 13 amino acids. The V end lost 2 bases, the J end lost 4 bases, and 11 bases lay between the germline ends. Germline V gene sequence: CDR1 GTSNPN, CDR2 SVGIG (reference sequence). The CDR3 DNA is TGTGCCTGGAGTACAGGGTGGGGAGAGACCCAGTACTTC. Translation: CAWSTGWGETQYF.